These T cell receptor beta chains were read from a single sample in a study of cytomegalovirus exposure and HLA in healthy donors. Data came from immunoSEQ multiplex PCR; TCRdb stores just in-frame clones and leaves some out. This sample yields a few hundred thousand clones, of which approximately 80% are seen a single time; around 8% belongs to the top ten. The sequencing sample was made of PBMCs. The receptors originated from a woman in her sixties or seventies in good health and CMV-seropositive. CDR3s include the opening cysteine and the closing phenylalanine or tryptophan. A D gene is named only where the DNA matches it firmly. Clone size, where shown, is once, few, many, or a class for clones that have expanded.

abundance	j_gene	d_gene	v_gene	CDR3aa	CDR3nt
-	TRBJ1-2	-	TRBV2	CASSEATGGYYGYTF	TGTGCCAGCAGTGAAGCTACGGGGGGATACTATGGCTACACCTTC
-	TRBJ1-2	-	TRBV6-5	CASSYKLGLRNYGYTF	TGTGCCAGCAGTTACAAGCTCGGGTTACGAAACTATGGCTACACCTTC
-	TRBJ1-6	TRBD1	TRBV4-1	CASTKTGEGGNSPLHF	TGCGCCAGCACTAAGACAGGGGAAGGAGGTAATTCACCCCTCCACTTT
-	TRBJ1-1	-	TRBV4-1	CASSQDEGLPTEAFF	TGCGCCAGCAGCCAAGATGAGGGCTTGCCGACTGAAGCTTTCTTT
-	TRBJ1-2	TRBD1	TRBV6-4	CASSDTGGGYTF	TGTGCCAGCAGCGACACAGGGGGTGGCTACACCTTC
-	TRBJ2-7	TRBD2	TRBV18	CASSPTSGFSYEQYF	TGTGCCAGCTCACCGACTAGCGGGTTTTCCTACGAGCAGTACTTC
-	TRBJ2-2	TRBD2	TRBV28	CASSSTSGRGTGELFF	TGTGCCAGCAGCTCGACTAGCGGGAGGGGCACCGGGGAGCTGTTTTTT
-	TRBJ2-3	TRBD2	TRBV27	CASSLAGGITDTQYF	TGTGCCAGCAGTTTAGCGGGAGGCATCACAGATACGCAGTATTTT
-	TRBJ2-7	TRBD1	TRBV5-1	CASSSPRTGGYEQYF	TGCGCCAGCAGCTCCCCGCGGACAGGGGGCTACGAGCAGTACTTC
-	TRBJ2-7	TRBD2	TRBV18	CASSSLAENLYEQYF	TGTGCCAGCTCATCACTAGCGGAGAACCTCTACGAGCAGTACTTC
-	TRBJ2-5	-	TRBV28	CASSLSALGGKETQYF	TGTGCCAGCAGTTTGTCTGCTCTTGGCGGGAAGGAGACCCAGTACTTC
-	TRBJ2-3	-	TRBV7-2	CASSFTPLVPTDTQYF	TGTGCCAGCAGCTTCACGCCACTAGTTCCCACAGATACGCAGTATTTT
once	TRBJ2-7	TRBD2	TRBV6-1	CASSEVTSGAYEQYF	TGTGCCAGCAGTGAAGTAACTAGCGGAGCTTACGAGCAGTACTTC
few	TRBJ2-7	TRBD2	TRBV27	CASSSPFAGGSYEQYF	TGTGCCAGCAGTTCGCCGTTCGCGGGAGGGTCCTACGAGCAGTACTTC
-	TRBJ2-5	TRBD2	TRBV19	CASSFLAGGPSGETQYF	TGTGCCAGTAGTTTCCTAGCGGGAGGGCCCTCTGGAGAGACCCAGTACTTC
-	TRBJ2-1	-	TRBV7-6	CASSLPDFLSSDEQFF	TGTGCCAGCAGCTTACCGGACTTCTTGAGCTCTGATGAGCAGTTCTTC
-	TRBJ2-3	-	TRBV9	CASSVERDTQYF	TGTGCCAGCAGCGTGGAGCGAGATACGCAGTATTTT
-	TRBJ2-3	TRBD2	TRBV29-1	CSASGTSLSTDTQYF	TGCAGCGCCTCCGGGACTAGCCTAAGCACAGATACGCAGTATTTT
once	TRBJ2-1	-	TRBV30	CAWTPDNYNEQFF	TGTGCCTGGACCCCGGACAACTACAATGAGCAGTTCTTC
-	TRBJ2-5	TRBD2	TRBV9	CASSASPGLAIQTQYF	TGTGCCAGCAGCGCTAGTCCGGGACTAGCTATCCAGACCCAGTACTTC
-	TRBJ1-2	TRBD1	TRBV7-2	CASSFDRGGYTF	TGTGCCAGCAGCTTTGACAGGGGCGGCTACACCTTC
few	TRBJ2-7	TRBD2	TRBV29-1	CSVRGSEVEQYF	TGCAGCGTTCGCGGGAGTGAAGTGGAGCAGTACTTC
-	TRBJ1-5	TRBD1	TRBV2	CAGGQGNQPQHF	TGTGCCGGCGGACAGGGGAATCAGCCCCAGCATTTT
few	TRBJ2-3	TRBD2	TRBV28	CASSSPTSGGFTDTQYF	TGTGCCAGCAGTTCGCCTACTAGCGGGGGATTCACAGATACGCAGTATTTT
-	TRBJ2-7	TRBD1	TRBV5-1	CASSADRGREQYF	TGCGCCAGCAGCGCTGACAGGGGACGCGAGCAGTACTTC
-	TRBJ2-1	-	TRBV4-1	CASSQRPGVFSYNEQFF	TGCGCCAGCAGCCAAAGACCGGGGGTCTTTTCCTACAATGAGCAGTTCTTC
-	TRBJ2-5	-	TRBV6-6	CASSEPSVETQYF	TGTGCCAGCAGTGAGCCTAGCGTCGAGACCCAGTACTTC
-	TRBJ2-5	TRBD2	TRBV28	CATIAGQETQYF	TGTGCCACCATAGCGGGACAAGAGACCCAGTACTTC
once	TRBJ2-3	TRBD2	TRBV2	CASSEPPRVGRAFGTDTQYF	TGTGCCAGCAGTGAACCCCCGCGGGTCGGGAGGGCCTTTGGCACAGATACGCAGTATTTT
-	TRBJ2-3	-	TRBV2	CASNLLDTQYF	TGTGCCAGCAATCTCCTGGATACGCAGTATTTT
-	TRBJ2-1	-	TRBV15	CATSPTPGLHNEQFF	TGTGCCACCAGCCCTACTCCGGGACTTCACAATGAGCAGTTCTTC
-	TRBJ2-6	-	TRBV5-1	CASSPYSYSGANVLTF	TGCGCCAGCAGCCCCTACTCCTACTCTGGGGCCAACGTCCTGACTTTC
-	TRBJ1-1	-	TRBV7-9	CASSFRAMNTEAFF	TGTGCCAGCAGCTTCAGGGCGATGAACACTGAAGCTTTCTTT
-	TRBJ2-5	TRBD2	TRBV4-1	CASSQVLLAGGQTQYF	TGCGCCAGCAGCCAAGTCCTCCTAGCGGGAGGACAGACCCAGTACTTC
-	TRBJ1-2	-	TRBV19	CASSIEQLGYTF	TGTGCCAGTAGTATAGAACAGCTTGGCTACACCTTC
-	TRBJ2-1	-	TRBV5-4	CASSLRGGPYNEQFF	TGTGCCAGCAGCTTGCGCGGAGGACCATACAATGAGCAGTTCTTC
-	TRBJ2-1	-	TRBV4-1	CASSQGFGNEQFF	TGCGCCAGCAGCCAAGGGTTCGGGAATGAGCAGTTCTTC
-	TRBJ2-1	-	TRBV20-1	CSARWGGEQFF	TGCAGTGCTAGGTGGGGAGGTGAGCAGTTCTTC
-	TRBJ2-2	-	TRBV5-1	CASSLDSSTGELFF	TGCGCCAGCAGCTTGGACTCGTCCACCGGGGAGCTGTTTTTT
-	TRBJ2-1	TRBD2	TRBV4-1	CASSQDLLAGPRSGLNEQFF	TGCGCCAGCAGCCAAGATCTGTTAGCGGGCCCACGCTCGGGCCTCAATGAGCAGTTCTTC
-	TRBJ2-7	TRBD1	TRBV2	CASFNPQGDHEQYF	TGTGCCAGCTTCAATCCTCAGGGGGACCACGAGCAGTACTTC
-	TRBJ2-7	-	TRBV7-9	CASSLLWGDEQYF	TGTGCCAGCAGCCTCCTGTGGGGCGACGAGCAGTACTTC
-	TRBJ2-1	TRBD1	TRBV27	CASSLRDRGLNEQFF	TGTGCCAGCAGTTTGAGGGACAGGGGGCTAAATGAGCAGTTCTTC
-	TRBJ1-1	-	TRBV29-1	CSVTAGVQTLFAEAFF	TGCAGCGTTACGGCGGGGGTCCAGACCCTCTTTGCTGAAGCTTTCTTT
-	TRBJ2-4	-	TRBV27	CASSFQGSKNIQYF	TGTGCCAGCAGTTTCCAGGGTTCCAAAAACATTCAGTACTTC
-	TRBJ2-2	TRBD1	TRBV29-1	CSVDRTGLGELFF	TGCAGCGTTGATCGGACAGGGCTCGGGGAGCTGTTTTTT
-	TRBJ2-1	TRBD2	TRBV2	CASSDSLTTSGLYNEQFF	TGTGCCAGCAGTGATTCCCTCACGACTAGCGGGCTCTACAATGAGCAGTTCTTC
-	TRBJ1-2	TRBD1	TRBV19	CASSSPSIYRGLVYGYTF	TGTGCCAGTAGTTCACCGTCGATCTACAGGGGGCTGGTCTATGGCTACACCTTC